The present T cell receptor (beta chain) was sequenced within a study of T cells in severe cutaneous drug reactions. On the study more broadly: Blister fluids or cells and PBMC were collected from patients in acute or recovery stage.

Regarding this clonotype: The antigen is unknown.

The length of the CDR3 is 17 residues. CDR1 is KGHDR and CDR2 is SFDVKD in the germline V gene. TCR subtype-specific primers in iRepertoire multiplex PCR prepared libraries for bulk and single-cell sequencing. TCRdb re-called the multiplex PCR reads; every CDR3 protein appears as one record, without DNA. In all, the sample yields more than 20,000 distinct CDR3 sequences. Study results and caveats: A public TCRbeta CDR3 appeared in all seven CBZ-SJS/TEN blister samples, averaging approximately 13%. Blister cells averaged about 33% and PBMC about 5% TRBV12-4 in carbamazepine-induced Stevens-Johnson syndrome or toxic epidermal necrolysis patients.

The patients sequenced had a carbamazepine-induced Stevens-Johnson syndrome or toxic epidermal necrolysis reaction. This chain links TRBV24-1 with TRBJ2-5; with no DNA, the TCRdb D assignment of TRBD2 cannot be verified. The sequence derives from a human donor with toxic epidermal necrolysis, a severe cutaneous drug reaction. Input material: PBMCs. This chain's CDR3 is CATSPGTSGKPYETQYF.